These T cell receptor beta chains were read from a single sample in a study of T cells in localized non-small cell lung cancer. Profiling relied on immunoSEQ multiplex PCR, and the TCRdb table lists in-frame clones only, not all of them. In the table there are about 13,000 clones, around 84% of which are singletons. This specimen was peripheral blood, taken before any cancer treatment. The receptors shown here come from a male donor at least 60 years old with stage III lung adenocarcinoma. Each CDR3 is given without its conserved first and last residue. D genes are given only for firm matches.

D gene	J gene	V gene	CDR3 protein
.	TRBJ2-7	TRBV13	ASPPHRVEQY
TRBD1	TRBJ2-7	TRBV18	ASSGQGGRDEQY
.	TRBJ1-2	TRBV5-1	ASSLGRGSNYGYT
.	TRBJ1-1	TRBV11-2	ASSPNTGAQAIEAF
.	TRBJ2-1	TRBV25-1	ASSTPGVNEQF
.	TRBJ1-6	TRBV2	ASRAISSYNSPLH
TRBD1	TRBJ1-2	TRBV2	ASRLTGQGYGYT
.	TRBJ2-7	TRBV28	ASSFFPDSSYEQY
.	TRBJ2-2	TRBV7-6	ASSLEGGSNTGELF
.	TRBJ2-1	TRBV7-7	ASSLGEQGREQF
TRBD1	TRBJ1-1	TRBV27	ASSRFRTGVNTEAF
.	TRBJ2-2	TRBV10-3	AISEVAGNTGELF
.	TRBJ1-5	TRBV27	ASSLWLGDNQPQH
.	TRBJ1-1	TRBV28	ASSPGTTLNTEAF
.	TRBJ1-2	TRBV11-2	ASSADINYGYT
TRBD1	TRBJ1-2	TRBV27	ASSLHDRGGYGYT
.	TRBJ2-7	TRBV6-5	ASSVRADSYEQY
.	TRBJ1-2	TRBV5-1	ASSLGAQGRRGHYGYT
TRBD2	TRBJ2-2	TRBV6-6	ASSPGGGGRPGELF
TRBD2	TRBJ2-7	TRBV10-3	AIRGGEKGSYEQY
.	TRBJ2-3	TRBV27	ASGRQNTDTQY
.	TRBJ2-7	TRBV21-1	ASSDREKKEQY
.	TRBJ2-7	TRBV14	ASSRVGYEQY
TRBD1	TRBJ1-5	TRBV30	AWNLGQHNQPQH